This T cell receptor beta chain was found in a study of cytomegalovirus exposure and HLA in healthy donors. Study outcomes and limitations: It was likely that a cluster of highly shared sequence variants was a sequencing artifact.

PCR involved 60 Vbeta and 13 Jbeta primers. Sequencing was performed with immunoSEQ multiplex PCR; in TCRdb, only in-frame clones are kept and a portion is missing. The data include 100,000 to 150,000 clones; the top ten clones carry approximately 1.7%. A remark on this clone: The antigen remains undetermined.

CDR1 and CDR2 (germline): SEHNR, FQNEAQ (reference sequence). Trimming shortened V by 7 bases and J by 12 bases, and 13 bases separated the two germline ends. The CDR3 is 12 amino acids. This sequence originates from a woman aged 40 to 49 in good health and CMV-seropositive. The chain recombines TRBV7-9 with TRBJ1-6; TRBD1 might be the D (5 bases). The sample was PBMCs. The CDR3 here is CASTNGGEPLHF. The CDR3 DNA reads TGTGCCAGCACTAACGGGGGAGAACCCCTCCACTTT.